This entry lists 9 T cell receptor beta chains sequenced from one sample in a study of early T cells in non-severe SARS-CoV-2 infection. TCRdb recomputed calls from the 5' RACE reads with MiXCR, one row per CDR3 protein. Of some 62,000 distinct CDR3 sequences listed, about 9.9% are singletons. The sequenced sample was whole blood. These receptors all stem from an adult who was a healthcare worker with PCR-confirmed SARS-CoV-2 infection or an uninfected control (not recorded which).

Concerning this clonotype itself: No conserved phenylalanine or tryptophan ends this CDR3, so it is likely a read error. This chain uses TRBV6-2 or TRBV6-3 with TRBJ2-5; 11 nucleotides align to TRBD1. CDR3 length: 14 residues. Germline CDR1 is MNHEY and CDR2 is SVGEGT. Trimming cost V 6 bases and J 5 bases; bases outside gene matches: 5. CDR3: CASRMDRGRETQYL. CDR3 sequence (DNA): TGTGCCAGCAGGATGGACAGGGGGCGTGAGACCCAGTACTTG.

This clonotype showed up many times. The chain has TRBV29-1 and TRBJ2-1; D might be TRBD1 or TRBD2, each matching 6 bases. The CDR3 is made up of 13 amino acids. The V and J ends lost 7 bases and 11 bases respectively, with 21 bases between them. Germline V gene sequence: CDR1 SQVTM, CDR2 ANQGSEA. In DNA, the CDR3 is TGCAGCGCCCTCCCGCTAAACGGGGGCCAGCAGTTCTTC. Its protein is CSALPLNGGQQFF.

The rearrangement joins TRBV20-1 to TRBJ1-3, with a weak D call TRBD1 (6 bases). Germline V gene data show CDR1 as DFQATT and CDR2 as SNEGSKA (reference sequence). The CDR3 has 13 amino acids. V shed 5 bases and J shed 1 base, with 9 bases lying between them. CDR3: CSARGASGNTIYF. Written as DNA, the CDR3 is TGCAGTGCTCGGGGGGCTTCTGGAAACACCATATATTTT.

The rearrangement links TRBV20-1 to TRBJ1-4; D is undetermined. V was trimmed by 0 bases and J by 0 bases, leaving 8 bases between them. The CDR3 runs to 15 residues. The germline gives CDR1 DFQATT, CDR2 SNEGSKA (reference sequence). The CDR3 spells CSARDLGATNEKLFF. The CDR3 region has the DNA TGCAGTGCTAGAGATCTTGGGGCAACTAATGAAAAACTGTTTTTT.

This clonotype was observed a handful of times. V gene TRBV7-8 combines with J gene TRBJ1-1; no firm D call. Trimming removed 0 bases at V and 6 bases at J, with 8 bases between. CDR3 length: 13 amino acids. The germline V gene encodes CDR1 SGHVS and CDR2 FQNEAQ. In nucleotides, the CDR3 is TGTGCCAGCAGCTTAGCAGGGTCCTCTGAAGCTTTCTTT. Residues: CASSLAGSSEAFF. Variable domain in full (rest from reference TRBV7-8 and TRBJ1-1): GAGVSQSPRYKVAKRGQDVALRCDPISGHVSLFWYQQALGQGPEFLTYFQNEAQLDKSGLPSDRFFAERPEGSVSTLKIQRTQQEDSAVYLCASSLAGSSEAFFGQGTRLTVV.

J is TRBJ2-2 and V is TRBV28; 8 bases line up with TRBD2. V shed 5 bases, J shed 2 bases, and the junction held 4 bases outside the gene matches. This CDR3 has 15 residues. CDR1 MDHEN and CDR2 SYDVKM come from the germline V gene. The CDR3 nucleotides read TGTGCCAGCAGTGGGGGACTAGACAACACCGGGGAGCTGTTTTTT. The encoded protein is CASSGGLDNTGELFF.

This clonotype was counted ten times or more. The chain couples TRBV2 to TRBJ1-4; D gene ambiguous. Germline-derived CDR1 and CDR2 are SNHLY and FYNNEI. This CDR3 comprises 15 residues. Trimming removed 3 bases from V and 0 bases from J, with 8 bases in between. This CDR3 reads CASSDYFATNEKLFF. CDR3 DNA sequence: TGTGCCAGCAGTGATTACTTCGCAACTAATGAAAAACTGTTTTTT.

This clonotype was seen more than once but under ten times. The V gene is TRBV18, the J gene TRBJ2-3, with D perhaps being TRBD1 or TRBD2 (5 bases each). This CDR3 is 15 amino acids long. Germline V gene sequence: CDR1 KGHSH, CDR2 LQKENI. V was clipped by 0 bases and J by 9 bases, with 16 bases between them. CDR3 sequence (DNA): TGTGCCAGCTCACCACCGGGACGGCACTCGCCGACGCAGTATTTT. This translates into CASSPPGRHSPTQYF.

This clonotype was detected ten times or more. The rearrangement uses TRBV4-2 and TRBJ2-3; 10 bases fit TRBD1. This CDR3 is built from 17 residues. Trimming cost V 3 bases and J 1 base; bases outside gene matches: 7. Germline V gives CDR1 LGHNA, CDR2 YNFKEQ. The CDR3 nucleotides read TGTGCCAGCAGCCACGGCGGGACAGGGGACCGCACAGATACGCAGTATTTT. This translates into CASSHGGTGDRTDTQYF.